The text below deals with one T cell receptor beta chain. Its antigen remains unidentified. Here immunoSEQ multiplex PCR was the method, and the copy in TCRdb shows in-frame clones only, minus some. The data show around 99,000 clones, with roughly nine tenths seen just once and around 7% held by the top ten. The sample is drawn from a study of T cell responses to AZD1222 COVID-19 vaccine. Broader study findings: Increased Spike-specific TCR breadth and depth were observed after two AZD1222 doses. At baseline, just five to seven AZD1222 recipients tested seropositive. The study sampled repertoires only after the peak T cell response.

V lost 3 bases and J lost 2, with 12 bases in between. The CDR3 has 15 residues. The germline V gene encodes CDR1 SGHTA and CDR2 FQGTGA. The receptor was isolated from an adult in good health. The chain recombines TRBV7-3 with TRBJ2-3; D possibly uses TRBD1 or TRBD2 (6 bases each). Sample: peripheral blood, taken on day 0 of AZD1222 vaccination. Here the CDR3 reads CASSFGGTITDTQYF. Written as DNA, the CDR3 is TGTGCCAGCAGCTTCGGGGGCACTATCACAGATACGCAGTATTTT.